Listed below are T cell receptor beta chains from one sample, sequenced in a study of CD8 T cells in Susac syndrome. One entry per CDR3 protein results from TCRdb running MiXCR on the immunoSEQ multiplex PCR reads. The data hold under 80,000 distinct CDR3 sequences, with less than 95% observed a single time. Sequenced: CD8+ T cells from PBMCs. Receptors were obtained from a human donor with multiple sclerosis. Each CDR3 is given with its conserved first and last residue. A D gene is named only where the DNA matches it firmly.

j_gene: TRBJ1-2; d_gene: NA; v_gene: TRBV29-1; CDR3nt: TGCAGCGTGACGGACCACTATGGCTACACCTTC; CDR3aa: CSVTDHYGYTF
j_gene: TRBJ2-7; d_gene: NA; v_gene: TRBV4-1; CDR3nt: TGCGCCAGCAGCCAAAAGGACAGCATCTACGAGCAGTACTTC; CDR3aa: CASSQKDSIYEQYF
j_gene: TRBJ2-7; d_gene: TRBD2; v_gene: TRBV9; CDR3nt: TGTGCCAGCAGCGTAGGCGGGAGAACAACCTACGAGCAGTACTTC; CDR3aa: CASSVGGRTTYEQYF
j_gene: TRBJ2-5; d_gene: NA; v_gene: TRBV5-1; CDR3nt: TGCGCCAGCAGCCCAGAACTCCCCAATAGAGCCCAGTACTTC; CDR3aa: CASSPELPNRAQYF
j_gene: TRBJ1-5; d_gene: NA; v_gene: TRBV30; CDR3nt: TGTGCCTGGAGTGTCGGGGTAGGGGGTAACAAACAGCCCCAGCATTTT; CDR3aa: CAWSVGVGGNKQPQHF
j_gene: TRBJ2-5; d_gene: NA; v_gene: TRBV2; CDR3nt: TGTGCCAGCGGAGAAAGTCAAGAGACCCAGTACTTC; CDR3aa: CASGESQETQYF
j_gene: TRBJ2-7; d_gene: NA; v_gene: TRBV2; CDR3nt: TGTGCCAGCAGTGCTGAGGCGGGGTCGGTTTTCTCCTACGAGCAGTACTTC; CDR3aa: CASSAEAGSVFSYEQYF
j_gene: TRBJ2-3; d_gene: TRBD1; v_gene: TRBV5-6; CDR3nt: TGTGCCAGCAGCTCGAAGGGACAGGAGCACACAGATACGCAGTATTTT; CDR3aa: CASSSKGQEHTDTQYF
j_gene: TRBJ2-7; d_gene: NA; v_gene: TRBV29-1; CDR3nt: TGCAGCGTTGCAAGGGGGAGCTCCTACGAGCAGTACTTC; CDR3aa: CSVARGSSYEQYF
j_gene: TRBJ1-1; d_gene: TRBD1; v_gene: TRBV29-1; CDR3nt: TGCAGCGTTGCCTTGACAGGGGGCACTGAAGCTTTCTTT; CDR3aa: CSVALTGGTEAFF
j_gene: TRBJ2-3; d_gene: NA; v_gene: TRBV5-6; CDR3nt: TGTGCCAGCAGCTTGGGGGCAGCGGGAGATACGCAGTATTTT; CDR3aa: CASSLGAAGDTQYF
j_gene: TRBJ2-2; d_gene: NA; v_gene: TRBV5-1; CDR3nt: TGCGCCACTACGGACGGTCGGGGCACCGGGGAGCTGTTTTTT; CDR3aa: CATTDGRGTGELFF
j_gene: TRBJ2-1; d_gene: TRBD2; v_gene: TRBV3-1; CDR3nt: TGTGCCAGCAGCCAAGATCCGTTTATGTGGGGGGGTTACAATGAGCAGTTCTTC; CDR3aa: CASSQDPFMWGGYNEQFF